This TCR beta chain was sequenced during a study of blood T cells in healthy people across ages (dated by TCRdb to about 2015). Regarding the study in general: In model experiments, template switching captured about one uniquely barcoded TCR beta cDNA molecule for every two T cells. Four age groups were formed from the donors: young (average 16 years), middle-aged (approximately 41), aged (roughly 58) and long-lived (82). Age-related changes in TCR beta repertoire diversity were measured in the study by deep sequencing normalized with unique cDNA molecular identifiers. Using the same blood draw, the study looked at two additional independent replicas of 1 million unique cDNA reads for two donors, one aged 18 to 30 and the other aged 80 or older. To avoid experimental bias, donors of different ages were randomly spread across the sequencing lanes.

Overall study results and their limits: Donor CMV infection status was unknown, potentially confounding age-related changes in expanded clonotypes. Because profiling used bulk unsorted PBMCs, naive and antigen-experienced compartments could not be compared conclusively. There was a strong correlation between observed TCR beta diversity and the percentage of naive T cells measured by flow cytometry. Compared with the aged group, more naive CD4+ T cells, fewer expanded clones and increased TCR diversity were shown by the long-lived group, suggesting age selection. Observed TCR beta diversity per million T cells fell roughly linearly with age, and a significant reduction was already apparent by age around 39. Estimates of total diversity based on one million sequenced T cells were regarded as lower bounds and as underestimates.

Clipping removes 4 bases from V and 0 bases from J, with 4 as the unmatched junction base count. CDR1 is given as SGHRS and CDR2 as YFSETQ, both from the germline V gene. Taken from cysteine to phenylalanine, the CDR3 has 16 residues. The only DNA kept is the CDR3, 48 bases in frame from the first base. Libraries were made using 5' RACE. Sequencing used an Illumina HiSeq 2500. The second PCR ran for roughly 7 to 12 cycles and used a J-beta primer mix along with a sample-barcoded 5' primer. Each TCR beta cDNA molecule received a unique molecular identifier from a template-switch 5' adaptor carrying 12 random nucleotides. Each sample yielded at least 2.5 million CDR3-containing paired-end reads. First-strand cDNA was synthesized from all RNA with the Mint cDNA synthesis kit, primed by a TRBC-specific oligonucleotide. Following uracil-DNA glycosylase treatment, a first 18-cycle PCR with universal primers M1SS and BC2_uni_R was performed on all cDNA. In the authors' own workflow: Each sample was normalized by randomly selecting 1 million high-quality reads, each carrying a distinct molecular identifier. Instead of being binned into consensus sequences, reads with shared molecular identifiers were discarded. MiTCR, with a Q25 quality threshold and the strictest error-elimination algorithm, was used for CDR3 identification, clonotype clustering and error correction. A nonparametric unseen species model with Euler transformation was used to estimate a lower bound on total TCR beta diversity. TCRdb reworked the public reads: Q25 trimming with fastp, MiXCR clone assembly, productive beta chains retained. Rows with a matching CDR3 protein are joined into one entry that keeps the most common DNA and genes. In this record, the V and J calls reflect TCRdb's handling and not the investigators' own analysis. The sample records hundreds of thousands of distinct CDR3 sequences, 55% to 75% of which are singletons. The ten top clones hold 22% of the sample.

In its sample, this clonotype was seen once. Its antigen is unknown. Nothing much larger sits one base from this clone, and base qualities are not available. The donors were 40 or so Caucasian individuals from Russia, aged about 6 to 100 years, who were systemically healthy. Each donor gave 8.5 to 10 milliliters of peripheral blood, collected into EDTA-treated Vacutainer tubes. Ficoll-Paque density-gradient centrifugation was used to isolate PBMCs, with at least 7 million per sample. Trizol reagent was used to extract total RNA from PBMCs, with at least 5.5 micrograms per sample. The percentages of naive CD45RAhigh/CD27high T cells were determined by flow cytometry on a PBMC aliquot from every donor.

Input material: blood. The rearranged segments are TRBV5-1 and TRBJ2-6, with 7 bases in between that match TRBD1. The sequence derives from a young man in good health. The DNA sequence reads TGCGCCAGCAGCACACAGGGGAGCTCTGGGGCCAACGTCCTGACTTTC. Translated, this gives CASSTQGSSGANVLTF.